This T cell receptor (beta chain) was profiled in a study of cytomegalovirus exposure and HLA in healthy donors. The CDR3 runs 15 residues. The germline V gene encodes CDR1 SGHVS and CDR2 FQNEAQ. The V end was cut by 5 bases, the J end by 4 bases, with 17 bases between. As for this clone: Its antigen remains unknown.

Study-level points and caveats: As was reported, the classifier diagnosed cytomegalovirus status with high specificity and sensitivity.

Using immunoSEQ multiplex PCR, the repertoire was profiled, and TCRdb retains in-frame clones only, with some absent. The sample holds about 150,000 clones, around 93% seen once. The clonotype comes from a man younger than 35 in good health and CMV-seropositive. V usage is TRBV7-8 and J usage is TRBJ2-5, with a weak D call TRBD2 (6 bases). Specimen: PBMCs. The CDR3 here is CASSRSGLGGETQYF. The CDR3 nucleotides read TGTGCCAGCAGCCGCTCCGGGTTGGGGGGAGAGACCCAGTACTTC.